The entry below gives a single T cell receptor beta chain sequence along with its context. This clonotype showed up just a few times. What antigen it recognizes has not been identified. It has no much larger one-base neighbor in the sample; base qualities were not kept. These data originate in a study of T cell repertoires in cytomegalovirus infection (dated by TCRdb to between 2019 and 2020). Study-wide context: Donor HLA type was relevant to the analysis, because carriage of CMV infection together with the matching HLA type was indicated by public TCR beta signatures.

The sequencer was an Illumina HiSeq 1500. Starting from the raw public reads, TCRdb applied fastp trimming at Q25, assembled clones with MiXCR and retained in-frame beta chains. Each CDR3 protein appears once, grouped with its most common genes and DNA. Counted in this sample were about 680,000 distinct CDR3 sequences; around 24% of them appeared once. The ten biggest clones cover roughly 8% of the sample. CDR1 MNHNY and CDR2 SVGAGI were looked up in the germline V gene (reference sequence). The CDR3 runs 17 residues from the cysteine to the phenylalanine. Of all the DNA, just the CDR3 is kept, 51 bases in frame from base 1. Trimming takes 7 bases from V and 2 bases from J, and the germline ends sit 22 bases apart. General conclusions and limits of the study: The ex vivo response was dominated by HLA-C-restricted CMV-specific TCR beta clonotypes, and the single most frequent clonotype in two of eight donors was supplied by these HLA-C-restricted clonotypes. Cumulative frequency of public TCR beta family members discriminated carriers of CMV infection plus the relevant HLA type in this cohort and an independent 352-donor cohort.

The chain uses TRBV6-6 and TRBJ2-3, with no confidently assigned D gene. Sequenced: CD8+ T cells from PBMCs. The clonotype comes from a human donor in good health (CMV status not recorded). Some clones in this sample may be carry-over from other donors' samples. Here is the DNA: TGTGCCAGCAACTCCCCCCGTGACCCTCTTGACACAGATACGCAGTATTTT. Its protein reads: CASNSPRDPLDTDTQYF.